This T cell receptor (beta chain) was identified during a study of blood T cell repertoires in COVID-19. About the study: The study drew acute and convalescent COVID-19 samples from the United States, Italy and Spain. Sample material is recorded as cDNA or gDNA derived from T cells, B-cell-depleted T cells, or PBMCs.

Germline loops: CDR1 SEHNR, CDR2 FQNEAQ (reference sequence). V lost 5 bases to trimming and J lost 7 bases, with 17 bases between them. This CDR3 contains 15 residues. Assay used: immunoSEQ multiplex PCR; TCRdb lists only in-frame clones, some missing. Counted here are about 220,000 clones, just under 85% occurring once; the ten biggest clones make up 1.3%. The chain has TRBV7-9 and TRBJ1-4; D is undetermined. Source material: PBMCs or T cells enriched from blood (not recorded which). The source is a woman aged 40-49 years with acute COVID-19. The CDR3 region is CASSPSSSGIEKLFF. The CDR3, as DNA: TGTGCCAGCAGCCCATCCAGTTCGGGTATTGAAAAACTGTTTTTT.